This T cell receptor (beta chain) was sequenced during a study of cytomegalovirus exposure and HLA in healthy donors (dated by TCRdb to the late 2010s). For context, the study as a whole: In an earlier analysis of approximately 640 of the donors, 276 Gb of sequence data and just under 120 million unique TCR beta sequences from about 190 million T cells were reported. Typing coverage varied by locus: about 620-640 donors for A, B, C, DRB1 and DQB1; under 550 for DQA1; more than 600 for DPA1; 450 to 480 for DPB1. To study patterns of TCR occurrence, a later analysis re-analyzed previously published TCR beta repertoires from 550 to 800 donors and added high-resolution HLA genotyping. The study combined high-throughput TCR immunosequencing, statistical association of individual TCRs with disease status, and machine learning to predict cytomegalovirus infection status. An earlier analysis of around 580 of the donors used high-throughput TCR beta sequencing to judge whether each TCR beta V gene segment behaved as functional or pseudogenic. The study profiled the T cell repertoires of under 700 subjects by immunosequencing and related them to cytomegalovirus serostatus. Donor age, sex, ethnicity and CMV serostatus were compiled together with the repertoire data. All discovery cohort repertoires had been generated on a single sequencing platform. A few DR-DQ haplotypes were handled as single units for association and clustering because linkage in the cohort was strong. Genome-wide SNP genotypes for about 65% of the roughly 670 donors were used in a later genetic analysis, which treated that subset as a discovery cohort. The aim of the study was to test whether cataloging public T cell receptors could identify signatures of past pathogen exposure. Of the approximately 400 genotyped donors, more than 75% were placed in the genetic ancestry cluster associated with self-reported Caucasian donors. The later analysis used no new phenotypic data to find candidate immune exposures, relying instead on TCR beta sequences and their occurrence across donors. An early release that covered fewer than 750 HLA-typed donors contained about 290 gigabases of sequencing data and about 84 million unique TCR sequences. Along with the roughly 670-subject first cohort, a separate validation cohort of about 110 different subjects was used. Across some 400 genotyped donors of the cohort, an average of about 240,000 unique TCR beta nucleotide sequences per donor were sequenced, and around 19% of those sequences were non-productive. HLA typing included class I and class II loci at four-digit resolution. The paper's findings and limits, for the study overall: According to the authors, the approach could potentially be generalized to other disease states and immunological phenotypes. A later genetic analysis reported fewer N-insertions in productive TCRs among donors in an Asian-associated ancestry cluster than the roughly 650-donor mean. HLA typing was unavailable for some donors at each locus, so association tests used only the typed subset. This cohort had only TCR beta chains sequenced, and the lack of alpha or paired-chain data limited which features could be detected. In both the original and validation cohorts, the classifier was reported to diagnose cytomegalovirus status with high specificity and sensitivity. The study listed approximately 150 TCR beta chains as associated with cytomegalovirus. Most CMV-associated TCR beta chains appeared to be HLA-restricted in a later analysis, and the HLA associations seemed to be driven largely by CMV exposure. In vitro tests confirmed that a few of the cytomegalovirus-associated TCR beta chains recognize cytomegalovirus antigens. According to a later analysis, parvovirus B19, influenza, CMV and Epstein-Barr virus appeared linked to several top co-occurrence clusters. Roughly uniform sequencing depth across donors was assumed in presence/absence analyses, although this assumption may not hold. In a later genetic analysis, a missense DCLRE1C variant was associated with V-gene and J-gene trimming of TCR beta chains, and the association was replicated in an independent cohort. A later analysis found that TCR association rates varied across HLA loci, with DRB1 alleles showing the most associated TCRs and HLA-C alleles the fewest. Most TCR sequences were observed very rarely across donors, whereas some public TCRs were present in many individuals. Because counts were too low, about 15 rarely observed V segments, including chromosome 9 orphons, were left out of the earlier analysis of 500 to 750 of the donors. At a false discovery rate of 0.05, a later analysis linked around 15,000 TCR beta sequences to specific HLA alleles. A further reported finding was that TCR beta sequences accurately predicted the HLA-A and HLA-B alleles for most subjects in the first cohort. In a later analysis, HLA-associated TCR beta chains were found to be more clonally expanded and to have lower generation probabilities than equally common non-associated chains. An earlier analysis of approximately 500 of the donors showed that most TCR beta V segments appeared in productive rearrangements either about 90% or about 30% of the time, which broadly matched IMGT annotations. Linkage disequilibrium might explain the correlated functional status among segregating V segments, but an unknown experimental factor could not be ruled out. For the cohort, immune exposure information was limited to CMV serostatus. A cluster of highly shared sequence variants was judged likely to represent a technical artifact of the sequencing pipeline. Because the 87-base-pair reads could not distinguish some IMGT-functional V segments, including TRBV6-2 and TRBV6-3, those segments were excluded. Assigning TCR associations to individual alleles was difficult when HLA alleles, especially DR and DQ, strongly co-occurred.

The count of this clone is one. Its antigen is still unknown. No base quality values were provided; no much bigger clone lies one nucleotide off. At the DNA level, this CDR3 is encoded by other sequences in the same sample as well. CDR3 length: 13 amino acids, cysteine to phenylalanine. This entry keeps only the CDR3 DNA: 39 bases, framed from base 1. V sheds 0 bases and J sheds 3 bases, leaving 7 bases between their ends. Per the germline V gene, SGHDT is the CDR1 and YYEEEE is the CDR2. Preparation of the library involved the immunoSEQ multiplex PCR assay. The multiplex PCR relied on a mix of 60 forward primers for TCR Vbeta segments and 13 reverse primers for TCR Jbeta segments. The CDR3 region of rearranged TCR beta genes was amplified from genomic DNA with a multiplex PCR assay. On the Illumina HiSeq System, the amplified TCR beta libraries were sequenced as 87-base-pair reads. The paper's data handling went like this. Across the 600 to 700 repertoires, a later analysis counted approximately 75 million unique TCR beta chains, 9 million to 14 million of which were shared by at least two donors. Raw reads were error-corrected and collapsed into unique sequences with a nearest-neighbor algorithm that merged closely related sequences to remove PCR and sequencing errors. Alignment of CDR3 sequences to IMGT reference sequences was used to assign V, D and J gene segments. For a sequence to be retained, at least a six-nucleotide match to both a V gene segment and a J gene segment was required. A rearrangement was called productive if the CDR3 had no stop codons and remained in frame with V and J, and every other rearrangement was called non-productive. Following IMGT convention, CDR3 was defined as the stretch from the second conserved V-encoded cysteine to the conserved J-encoded phenylalanine. In an earlier analysis of around 600 of the donors, sequences lacking an unambiguous match to a single V gene segment were excluded. An earlier analysis of under 750 of the donors called V segments functional above 56.7% productive rearrangements and segregating when the between-donor standard deviation exceeded 5%. A statistical classification framework was developed to diagnose cytomegalovirus status using the catalog of TCR beta chain sequences. In a later analysis, TCR nucleotide sequences were compared against IMGT/GENE-DB human TR gene sequences so that V and J genes could be assigned. The TCRdist pipeline was used in a later analysis to assign CDR3 sequences and most-parsimonious VDJ recombination scenarios. In a later analysis, each TCR beta chain was defined by its CDR3 amino acid sequence together with its V-gene family, and reads lacking a unique V-gene family were excluded. To address suspected cross-contamination and a sequencing artifact, a later analysis removed 550 to 750 highly shared, low-generation-probability nucleotide sequences. In a later analysis, a clonal expansion index for each public chain was calculated from normalized within-repertoire ranks of inferred template counts. In a later analysis, generation probabilities were computed using a VDJ recombination model fitted to out-of-frame rearrangements, and the results were checked against IGoR. In a later analysis, TCR-TCR, TCR-HLA and TCR-CMV co-occurrence was scored with hypergeometric tests, and a repertoire-size bias correction was applied to TCR pairs. In a later analysis, false discovery rates were estimated by permuting HLA or CMV assignments 20 times. A later analysis grouped co-occurring TCRs with DBSCAN, adding TCRdist sequence similarity when clustering within HLA-allele-positive subsets. For co-occurrence clustering, repertoires with fewer than 30,000 or more than 120,000 public chains were excluded, along with roughly five repertoires with anomalous nucleotide sharing. TCRdb took this table from immuneACCESS and kept in-frame rearrangements with V and J called. Such tables lack part of the clones; where checked against another copy, unresolved V genes explain under half of the gap, and the rest is unexplained. For V, J and clone size, that table is used; D and trimming come from the DNA. This sample comprises about 160,000 clones, 75% to 85% of them detected only once. The ten largest clonotypes hold about 13% of the sample.

The cohort was made up of 650 to 700 healthy bone marrow donors. At the time of sampling, all cohort members were nominally healthy, though unrecorded immune exposures were likely present. The donor tested CMV seronegative and was one of the 352 seronegative cohort members. A peripheral blood sample was collected from each donor, and TCR beta sequencing was performed on peripheral blood mononuclear cells. The Qiagen DNeasy Blood Extraction Kit was used to extract genomic DNA from the blood cell samples. This clonotype was sampled from a woman aged 50 to 60 in good health and CMV-seronegative. The sequencing sample was made of PBMCs. The receptor chain draws on TRBV5-6 and TRBJ2-7; the D gene is perhaps TRBD1, on 5 matching bases. The nucleotide sequence is TGTGCCAGCAGCTTGGGACAGTACTACGAGCAGTACTTC. This encodes CASSLGQYYEQYF. Here the CDR3 is joined to the reference TRBV5-6 and TRBJ2-7 genes, and the full variable domain is: DAGVTQSPTHLIKTRGQQVTLRCSPKSGHDTVSWYQQALGQGPQFIFQYYEEEERQRGNFPDRFSGHQFPNYSSELNVNALLLGDSALYLCASSLGQYYEQYFGPGTRLTVT.